This T cell receptor beta chain was observed in a study of T cell responses to AZD1222 COVID-19 vaccine. On this clone itself: The antigen is unknown.

V lost 1 base and J 5 bases, leaving 14 bases between the germline ends. CDR1 SEHNR and CDR2 FQNEAQ come from the germline V gene (reference sequence). The CDR3 loop spans 16 amino acids. Here immunoSEQ multiplex PCR was the method, and the copy in TCRdb shows in-frame clones only, minus some. The sample contains 100,000 or so clones, around 87% of which appear only once. General study points: Just a handful of people given AZD1222 tested seropositive at baseline. Spike-spanning, vaccine-associated CD4 TCRs were dominant at 160-218 and 743-854. After two AZD1222 doses, spike-specific TCR breadth and depth rose versus day 0.

V and J are TRBV7-9 and TRBJ1-4; possibly TRBD1 for D (6 bases). The TCR sequence derives from an adult in good health. The sequenced sample was peripheral blood, obtained on day 0 of MenACWY control vaccination. The CDR3 DNA is TGTGCCAGCAGCTTAGTGCCGGGGGCCTTAAATGAAAAACTGTTTTTT. It is translated as CASSLVPGALNEKLFF.